The 23 T cell receptor beta chains presented below share a single source sample, sequenced in a study of TIL therapy for anti-PD-1-resistant metastatic lung cancer (dated by TCRdb to the early 2020s). In light of the paper, this sample's time point label describes: pre-treatment sample, taken before nivolumab and TIL therapy. Baseline tumor samples were excised metastases, mostly pleural nodules or supraclavicular lymph nodes, from the same resection used to grow TIL. Using bias-controlled multiplex PCR with the immunoSEQ v3 hsTCRB kit, the TCR beta CDR3 regions were amplified from genomic DNA. Entries here come from immuneACCESS through TCRdb and include only in-frame sequences with V and J called. Some clones fail to appear in such tables; in the studies checked, an unresolved V gene covers under half of the shortfall, and the cause of the remainder is unknown. The sample data list around 100,000 clones, and 55% to 75% of these were observed just once. Roughly 9.7% of the sample is taken by the ten largest.

The sequences come from tumor tissue, collected at baseline. Source of these receptors: a person aged 30 to 80 with non-small cell lung cancer.

CDR3 residues: CASYRWDSGYGYTF. The CDR3 DNA is TGTGCCAGCTATAGGTGGGATAGTGGCTATGGCTACACCTTC. This chain links TRBV28 with TRBJ1-2; the D is unclear. CDR1 and CDR2 (germline): MDHEN, SYDVKM. The CDR3 runs to 14 residues. Trimming shortened V by 8 bases and J by 4 bases, and 17 bases separated the two germline ends.

This chain joins TRBV27 and TRBJ1-4; 9 nucleotides agree with TRBD1. Germline loops: CDR1 MNHEY, CDR2 SMNVEV (reference sequence). CDR3 length equals 13 residues. V lost 8 bases and J lost 7; bases outside the gene matches: 5. The CDR3 reads CASSDRGFEKLFF. In DNA form, the CDR3 reads TGTGCCAGCTCCGACAGGGGGTTTGAAAAACTGTTTTTT. Together with reference TRBV27 and TRBJ1-4, the CDR3 gives the full variable domain: EAQVTQNPRYLITVTGKKLTVTCSQNMNHEYMSWYRQDPGLGLRQIYYSMNVEVTDKGDVPEGYKVSRKEKRNFPLILESPSPNQTSLYFCASSDRGFEKLFFGSGTQLSVL.

The rearrangement uses TRBV7-3 and TRBJ1-2; D may be TRBD1 (6 bases). The CDR3 is 15 residues long. CDR1 SGHTA and CDR2 FQGTGA come from the germline V gene. V was clipped by 5 bases and J by 4 bases, with 17 bases between them. CDR3 sequence: CASSPNGGPLYGYTF. In DNA, the CDR3 is TGTGCCAGCAGCCCAAACGGGGGGCCCCTCTATGGCTACACCTTC.

This chain links TRBV9 with TRBJ2-3, with D perhaps assigned TRBD1 or TRBD2 (5 bases each). Looked up from germline, CDR1 is SGDLS and CDR2 is YYNGEE. The V end was cut by 7 bases, the J end by 8 bases, with 8 bases between. The length of the CDR3 is 10 residues. Here the CDR3 reads CASPGATQYF. CDR3 coding DNA: TGTGCCAGCCCCGGGGCTACGCAGTATTTT.

CDR3 in DNA: TGTGCCAGCAGCGTAGAACTAGCGTTGGATACGCAGTATTTT. The encoded protein is CASSVELALDTQYF. The V gene is TRBV9, the J gene TRBJ2-3; 7 nucleotides align to TRBD2. V shed 0 bases, J shed 6 bases, and the junction held 4 bases outside the gene matches. CDR1 and CDR2 (germline): SGDLS, YYNGEE. The CDR3 covers 14 residues.

The chain combines TRBV28 with TRBJ2-3, with 7 bases that match TRBD2. The V and J ends lost 5 bases and 5 bases, in that order; junction bases with no gene match: 7. This CDR3 spans 14 amino acids. Per the germline V gene, CDR1 is MDHEN and CDR2 is SYDVKM. The CDR3 region is CASSVMGGVDTQYF. CDR3 bases: TGTGCCAGCAGTGTCATGGGAGGGGTAGATACGCAGTATTTT.

The rearrangement uses TRBV6-5 and TRBJ2-3, with D perhaps assigned TRBD1 or TRBD2 (5 bases each). The CDR3 runs 13 residues. The ends were cut back, 8 bases at V and 1 base at J, with 10 bases in the middle. CDR1 is MNHEY, CDR2 SVGAGI, per germline. CDR3 protein: CASRDPGTDTQYF. For the CDR3, the DNA is TGTGCCAGCCGGGACCCAGGCACAGATACGCAGTATTTT.

The chain employs TRBV27 and TRBJ2-3; 7 bases agree with TRBD2. There are 17 residues in the CDR3. V dropped 6 bases and J dropped 1; count of bases not matched to a gene: 13. CDR1 and CDR2 (germline): MNHEY, SMNVEV (reference sequence). DNA of the CDR3: TGTGCCAGCAGGGGGGGGTCCGGGACCCCGGGCACAGATACGCAGTATTTT. Its protein is CASRGGSGTPGTDTQYF.

With respect to this clone: The sample carries other DNA sequences with the same CDR3. This chain joins TRBV5-1 and TRBJ2-7, with unresolved D. Trimming removed 1 base at V and 1 base at J, with 6 bases between. The CDR3 consists of 13 residues. Germline V gene sequence: CDR1 SGHRS, CDR2 YFSETQ. This chain's CDR3 is CASSLKLSYEQYF. CDR3 bases: TGCGCCAGCAGCTTGAAACTGTCCTACGAGCAGTACTTC.

The chain uses TRBV19 and TRBJ2-2; 8 bases fit TRBD1. CDR1 and CDR2 (germline): LNHDA, SQIVND (reference sequence). V gave up 4 bases and J gave up 4 bases; unmatched junction bases: 5. The CDR3 runs to 15 residues. The CDR3, as DNA: TGTGCCAGTAGTAGGTTGGACAGGGTCACCGGGGAGCTGTTTTTT. As protein: CASSRLDRVTGELFF.

This chain links TRBV5-1 with TRBJ1-1; possible D gene TRBD1, 6 bases. The CDR3 is made up of 16 amino acids. The V gene lost 0 bases and the J gene lost 8 bases, with 20 bases spanning the gap. Germline V gene lookup returns CDR1 SGHRS and CDR2 YFSETQ. CDR3 protein: CASSLGGSTGMEEAFF. Written as DNA, the CDR3 is TGCGCCAGCAGCTTGGGGGGGTCCACAGGGATGGAAGAAGCTTTCTTT. The variable domain in full, completed from reference TRBV5-1 and TRBJ1-1, reads KAGVTQTPRYLIKTRGQQVTLSCSPISGHRSVSWYQQTPGQGLQFLFEYFSETQRNKGNFPGRFSGRQFSNSRSEMNVSTLELGDSALYLCASSLGGSTGMEEAFFGQGTRLTVV.

The chain has TRBV5-6 and TRBJ2-3, with D perhaps matching TRBD2 (5 bases). The length of the CDR3 is 15 residues. Per germline, CDR1 SGHDT and CDR2 YYEEEE. The V and J ends lost 1 base and 3 bases respectively, with 12 bases between them. The CDR3 reads CASSLFGVRTDTQYF. CDR3 nucleotide sequence: TGTGCCAGCAGCTTGTTCGGGGTACGGACAGATACGCAGTATTTT.

This chain joins TRBV9 and TRBJ2-7; 9 bases line up with TRBD2. CDR1 SGDLS and CDR2 YYNGEE come from the germline V gene. The CDR3 runs 14 residues. J gave up 7 bases and V 3 bases, and 8 bases lay outside the gene matches. The CDR3 loop is CASSGLADLGEQYF. In DNA, the CDR3 is TGTGCCAGCAGCGGACTAGCGGACCTTGGGGAGCAGTACTTC.

The chain uses TRBV7-2 and TRBJ2-5; D is tentatively TRBD1 or TRBD2 (5 bases each). This CDR3 has 14 amino acids. Germline V gives CDR1 SGHTA, CDR2 FQGNSA. Trimming took 1 base from V and 2 from J, leaving 8 bases between them. The CDR3 loop reads CASSLEWGQETQYF. DNA of the CDR3: TGTGCCAGCAGCTTAGAGTGGGGGCAAGAGACCCAGTACTTC.

The rearrangement joins TRBV6-5 to TRBJ1-4, with D uncertain. The CDR3 runs to 14 residues. CDR1 and CDR2 (germline): MNHEY, SVGAGI. V lost 2 bases and J 5 bases, leaving 9 bases between the germline ends. The CDR3 sequence: CASSYGPWNEKLFF. The DNA for the CDR3 is TGTGCCAGCAGTTACGGTCCGTGGAATGAAAAACTGTTTTTT.

DNA for the CDR3: TGTGCCAGCAGTGAGGGCAGGGATCGGGCTTTCTTT. Translated: CASSEGRDRAFF. This rearrangement joins TRBV25-1 to TRBJ1-1; D is perhaps TRBD1 (5 bases). CDR1 is MGHDK, CDR2 SYGVNS, per germline. This CDR3 has 12 residues. V was clipped by 3 bases and J by 11 bases, with 13 bases between them.

This chain links TRBV5-4 with TRBJ1-2; D might be TRBD1 (5 bases). The germline CDR1 and CDR2 sequences are SGHNT and YYREEE (reference sequence). Trimming left V 4 bases short and J 6 bases short, with 16 bases between. The CDR3 has 14 residues. CDR3 sequence: CASSPVGPLNGYTF. CDR3 DNA sequence: TGTGCCAGCAGCCCGGTGGGACCATTGAATGGCTACACCTTC. Based on the CDR3 plus reference TRBV5-4 and TRBJ1-2, the full variable domain is ETGVTQSPTHLIKTRGQQVTLRCSSQSGHNTVSWYQQALGQGPQFIFQYYREEENGRGNFPPRFSGLQFPNYSSELNVNALELDDSALYLCASSPVGPLNGYTFGSGTRLTVV.

This chain links TRBV30 with TRBJ1-5, with D unresolved. Between the trimmed V and J ends, which lost 1 base and 5 bases, there was a span of 18 bases. This CDR3 is built from 16 residues. Germline V gives CDR1 GTSNPN, CDR2 SVGIG (reference sequence). CDR3 DNA: TGTGCCTGGAGTGGGCCCGGCAAAGGAGGAGATCAGCCCCAGCATTTT. Amino acid sequence: CAWSGPGKGGDQPQHF.

This sequence joins TRBV7-2 and TRBJ2-1; D is unresolved. Per germline, CDR1 SGHTA and CDR2 FQGNSA. The CDR3 loop spans 13 amino acids. Trimming removed 1 base at V and 6 bases at J, with 7 bases between. The CDR3 nucleotides are TGTGCCAGCAGCTTAGGAGAGGCCAATGAGCAGTTCTTC. Protein product: CASSLGEANEQFF.

This chain uses TRBV7-9 with TRBJ2-2, with unresolved D. This CDR3 is built from 14 residues. The germline CDR1 and CDR2 sequences are SEHNR and FQNEAQ (reference sequence). V was pared by 2 bases and J by 1 base, with 5 bases between. CDR3 nucleotides: TGTGCCAGCAGCTTAAGACAGAACACCGGGGAGCTGTTTTTT. Amino acids: CASSLRQNTGELFF.

This clone has more than one count but fewer than ten. The chain joins TRBV13 to TRBJ1-1; possible D gene TRBD1, 6 bases. There are 14 residues in the CDR3. Germline CDR1 reads PRHDT; CDR2 reads FYEKMQ (reference sequence). Trimming left V 7 bases short and J 7 bases short, with 19 bases between. The CDR3 sequence is CASNHRQAPDEAFF. DNA for the CDR3: TGTGCCAGCAACCATAGACAGGCGCCCGATGAAGCTTTCTTT.

The rearrangement uses TRBV6-1 and TRBJ2-5, with 10 bases aligning to TRBD2. After removal of 2 bases from V and 0 bases from J, the junction contained 6 bases not matched to a gene. This CDR3 contains 17 residues. In germline, CDR1 is MNHNS, CDR2 SASEGT. CDR3 bases: TGTGCCAGCAGTGAACCTAGCGGGGGATTGTACCAAGAGACCCAGTACTTC. This translates into CASSEPSGGLYQETQYF.

This chain links TRBV5-1 with TRBJ2-5; a weak D match, TRBD2 (5 bases). The germline gives CDR1 SGHRS, CDR2 YFSETQ. V dropped 4 bases and J dropped 0 bases, with 13 bases sitting between them. The length of the CDR3 is 15 residues. In DNA, the CDR3 is TGCGCCAGCAGCGCTTTCCAAGCGGACCAAGAGACCCAGTACTTC. Its protein product is CASSAFQADQETQYF.